The 32 T cell receptor beta chains below come from one sample, sequenced in a study of blood T cell repertoires in COVID-19. Profiling relied on immunoSEQ multiplex PCR, and the TCRdb table lists in-frame clones only, not all of them. The sample lists some 180,000 clones; around four fifths were seen once. The sequencing sample was made of peripheral blood. All receptors come from a woman over 75 with COVID-19, enrolled during active disease.

This clone has a single count. This chain uses TRBV18 with TRBJ1-5, with 11 bases identical to TRBD1. This CDR3 is built from 15 residues. V lost 6 bases to trimming and J lost 3 bases; unmatched junction nucleotides: 4. The germline gives CDR1 KGHSH, CDR2 LQKENI. The CDR3 DNA reads TGTGCCAGCTCCGGGGACAGGGGGACCAATCAGCCCCAGCATTTT. Its protein is CASSGDRGTNQPQHF.

CDR3 sequence reads: CASSGQGPTTQHF. For the CDR3, the DNA is TGTGCCAGTAGTGGACAGGGCCCCACGACCCAGCATTTT. The rearrangement links TRBV19 to TRBJ1-5; 8 nucleotides line up with TRBD1. V trimming: 5 bases; J trimming: 11 bases; junction bases outside the gene matches: 8. This CDR3 region has 13 residues. Germline-derived CDR1 and CDR2 are LNHDA and SQIVND (reference sequence).

The CDR3 loop reads CASSEMGQSTSNQPQHF. The CDR3 DNA sequence: TGTGCCAGCAGTGAAATGGGACAGTCAACTAGCAATCAGCCCCAGCATTTT. The chain has TRBV6-1 and TRBJ1-5; 7 bases line up with TRBD1. Germline-derived CDR1 and CDR2 are MNHNS and SASEGT. J was trimmed by 0 bases and V by 2 bases; bases with no gene match: 7. The CDR3 loop spans 17 amino acids.

The chain joins TRBV18 to TRBJ2-7; a weak D match, TRBD2 (5 bases). The V and J ends lost 2 bases and 3 bases respectively, with 5 bases between them. This CDR3 spans 12 amino acids. Germline values: CDR1 KGHSH, CDR2 LQKENI. CDR3 in DNA: TGTGCCAGCTCACCAGAGGGCTACGAGCAGTACTTC. Encoded protein: CASSPEGYEQYF.

CDR3 DNA: TGTGCCAGCAGCAAGGGACTTCGTTTCTACGAGCAGTACTTC. Translation gives CASSKGLRFYEQYF. The chain combines TRBV7-9 with TRBJ2-7, with a tentative D call TRBD2 (6 bases). Germline V gene sequence: CDR1 SEHNR, CDR2 FQNEAQ (reference sequence). V dropped 5 bases and J dropped 3 bases, with 14 bases sitting between them. The CDR3 totals 14 residues.

The rearrangement uses TRBV7-8 and TRBJ2-1, with a tentative D call TRBD2 (5 bases). From germline, CDR1 is SGHVS and CDR2 FQNEAQ. This CDR3 region has 17 residues. The V gene lost 4 bases and the J gene lost 2 bases, with 18 bases spanning the gap. CDR3 region: CASSYVSQSRAYNEQFF. In DNA form, the CDR3 reads TGTGCCAGCAGCTATGTATCCCAGTCGAGGGCCTACAATGAGCAGTTCTTC.

The chain combines TRBV6-5 with TRBJ1-5, with D perhaps TRBD1 (6 bases). The CDR3 runs 15 residues. From germline, CDR1 is MNHEY and CDR2 SVGAGI. V was trimmed by 8 bases and J by 4 bases, leaving 18 bases between them. CDR3 amino acids: CASQSWGHPNQPQHF. For the CDR3, the DNA is TGTGCCAGCCAATCCTGGGGACACCCTAATCAGCCCCAGCATTTT.

This rearrangement joins TRBV12-3 or TRBV12-4 to TRBJ2-1; no definite D call. The CDR3 is made up of 12 amino acids. V shed 6 bases and J shed 2 bases, with 5 bases lying between them. The CDR3 protein is CASSPTYNEQFF. The CDR3 coding sequence is TGTGCCAGCAGCCCCACCTACAATGAGCAGTTCTTC.

As concerns this clone: The same CDR3 is also encoded by other DNA sequences in this sample. The genes are TRBV3-1 (or the pseudogene TRBV3-2) and TRBJ1-2; 11 bases map to TRBD1. The CDR3 length is 14 residues. Trimming cost V 5 bases and J 7 bases; bases outside gene matches: 6. CDR1 is LGHDT, CDR2 YNNKEL, per germline (reference sequence). Here the CDR3 reads CASSSGQGASGYTF. CDR3 nucleotide sequence: TGTGCCAGCAGCTCTGGACAGGGGGCTAGTGGCTACACCTTC.

The chain has TRBV10-2 and TRBJ1-1; D is uncertain. Trimming took off 4 bases at V and 1 base at J, with 7 bases between the two ends. The V gene's germline CDR1 is WSHSY and CDR2 SAAADI. This CDR3 is built from 13 residues. The CDR3 loop is CASSVDWNTEAFF. CDR3 DNA: TGCGCCAGCAGTGTAGACTGGAACACTGAAGCTTTCTTT.

V gene TRBV24-1 combines with J gene TRBJ2-4; D uncertain. Trimming left V 6 bases short and J 1 base short, with 15 bases between. Germline V lookup: CDR1 KGHDR, CDR2 SFDVKD. This CDR3 has 16 amino acids. This CDR3 is CATSPPGGLAKNIQYF. The CDR3 region has the DNA TGTGCCACCAGTCCACCGGGTGGTCTGGCCAAAAACATTCAGTACTTC.

The chain has TRBV6-5 and TRBJ2-1; maybe TRBD1 (5 bases). Germline CDR1 MNHEY, CDR2 SVGAGI. Trimming stripped 7 bases from V and 0 bases from J, with 13 bases between. This CDR3 has 15 residues. CDR3: CASNPTASSYNEQFF. The CDR3 bases are TGTGCCAGCAACCCGACAGCAAGCTCCTACAATGAGCAGTTCTTC.

This sequence joins TRBV29-1 and TRBJ1-1; D unclear. Germline CDR1 is SQVTM and CDR2 is ANQGSEA. With 7 bases removed from V and 6 bases from J, the gap between germline ends came to 21 bases. This CDR3 has 14 residues. CDR3 region: CSARYSEMLAEAFF. The CDR3 region has the DNA TGCAGCGCACGCTACTCCGAGATGTTGGCTGAAGCTTTCTTT.

The gene calls are TRBV9 and TRBJ1-2, with a weak D call TRBD1 (6 bases). CDR1 is SGDLS and CDR2 is YYNGEE in the germline V gene. The CDR3 length is 14 residues. Between the trimmed V and J ends, which lost 3 bases and 3 bases, there was a span of 12 bases. The CDR3 region has the DNA TGTGCCAGCAGCGAGGGGGGGTTTGACTATGGCTACACCTTC. Protein product: CASSEGGFDYGYTF.

The rearrangement joins TRBV6-5 to TRBJ2-7; D is perhaps TRBD2 (6 bases). The V gene lost 5 bases and the J gene lost 3 bases, with 14 bases spanning the gap. The CDR3 sequence is 14 residues long. CDR1 and CDR2 (germline): MNHEY, SVGAGI. The CDR3 DNA is TGTGCCAGCAGTCGTACCCCGGGAGACTACGAGCAGTACTTC. This sequence encodes CASSRTPGDYEQYF.

The rearrangement links TRBV2 to TRBJ1-4, with 7 nucleotides matching TRBD1. This CDR3 region has 15 residues. V lost 8 bases to trimming and J lost 3 bases; unmatched junction nucleotides: 9. The germline CDR1 and CDR2 sequences are SNHLY and FYNNEI. The CDR3 protein is CASSPEGQSNEKLFF. The CDR3 bases are TGTGCCAGCTCCCCTGAGGGACAGTCTAATGAAAAACTGTTTTTT.

The chain has TRBV6-5 and TRBJ2-7, with D possibly being TRBD2 (6 bases). V gave up 0 bases and J gave up 7 bases, with 7 bases separating them. The germline V gene encodes CDR1 MNHEY and CDR2 SVGAGI. The CDR3 covers 12 residues. CDR3 in amino acids: CASSYSGGEQYF. As DNA, the CDR3 is TGTGCCAGCAGTTACTCCGGGGGAGAGCAGTACTTC.

The V and J genes are TRBV5-1 and TRBJ1-4, with TRBD1 matching over 12 bases. The V and J ends lost 5 bases and 7 bases, in that order; junction bases with no gene match: 9. The CDR3 covers 16 residues. Germline CDR1 SGHRS, CDR2 YFSETQ. The CDR3 sequence is CASSGGQGAYSEKLFF. DNA of the CDR3: TGCGCCAGCAGTGGGGGACAGGGGGCGTACAGTGAAAAACTGTTTTTT. The full variable domain, in which reference TRBV5-1 and TRBJ1-4 provide the parts outside the CDR3, is KAGVTQTPRYLIKTRGQQVTLSCSPISGHRSVSWYQQTPGQGLQFLFEYFSETQRNKGNFPGRFSGRQFSNSRSEMNVSTLELGDSALYLCASSGGQGAYSEKLFFGSGTQLSVL.

The chain uses TRBV15 and TRBJ2-1; TRBD1 matches at 7 bases. Germline lookup yields CDR1 LNHNV and CDR2 YYDKDF (reference sequence). The CDR3 contains 13 residues. The V and J ends lost 0 bases and 14 bases, in that order; junction bases with no gene match: 7. CDR3 loop: CATSRDIGQGEFF. The DNA for the CDR3 is TGTGCCACCAGCAGAGATATTGGTCAGGGGGAGTTCTTC.

The rearrangement links TRBV25-1 to TRBJ1-2, with 7 bases fitting TRBD1. V dropped 4 bases and J dropped 7; count of bases not matched to a gene: 9. The CDR3 loop spans 14 amino acids. Germline V lookup: CDR1 MGHDK, CDR2 SYGVNS. The CDR3 region is CASSAPSNRGGYTF. The CDR3 coding sequence is TGTGCCAGCAGTGCCCCAAGTAACAGGGGTGGCTACACCTTC.

Concerning this clone: Within the sample, other DNA sequences also encode this same CDR3. V is TRBV7-3 and J is TRBJ1-6, with 7 bases that match TRBD1. V lost 1 base, J lost 7 bases, and 4 bases stayed unmatched. Germline V gene sequence: CDR1 SGHTA, CDR2 FQGTGA. The length of the CDR3 is 15 residues. Written as DNA, the CDR3 is TGTGCCAGCAGCTTAATGGGGACAGAAAATTCACCCCTCCACTTT. Translated, it gives CASSLMGTENSPLHF.

The rearrangement joins TRBV5-1 to TRBJ1-4, with D tentatively TRBD1 (5 bases). The CDR3 has 13 residues. Per germline, CDR1 SGHRS and CDR2 YFSETQ. Trimming cost V 5 bases and J 4 bases, with 9 bases left between them. The CDR3 nucleotides read TGCGCCAGCAGTGGGGGGTATAATGAAAAACTGTTTTTT. This sequence encodes CASSGGYNEKLFF.

The J gene is TRBJ2-7, the V gene TRBV5-1, with D perhaps TRBD1 (6 bases). Germline-derived CDR1 and CDR2 are SGHRS and YFSETQ. Trimming cost V 1 base and J 6 bases, with 11 bases left between them. The CDR3 covers 13 residues. The CDR3, as DNA: TGCGCCAGCAGCTTGTCCTTGACAGGCGAGCAGTACTTC. Translating it yields CASSLSLTGEQYF. Looking up the rest from reference TRBV5-1 and TRBJ2-7 gives the full variable domain: KAGVTQTPRYLIKTRGQQVTLSCSPISGHRSVSWYQQTPGQGLQFLFEYFSETQRNKGNFPGRFSGRQFSNSRSEMNVSTLELGDSALYLCASSLSLTGEQYFGPGTRLTVT.

The chain combines TRBV7-3 with TRBJ2-7; D is perhaps TRBD2 (6 bases). The CDR3 loop spans 13 amino acids. Germline lookup yields CDR1 SGHTA and CDR2 FQGTGA. Deletions cut 0 bases from V and 6 bases from J, with 9 bases between. The CDR3 spells CASSLTGGAEQYF. The CDR3 DNA follows: TGTGCCAGCAGCTTAACGGGGGGTGCCGAGCAGTACTTC.

The chain joins TRBV10-1 to TRBJ2-7; D possibly corresponds to TRBD1 (6 bases). Germline CDR1 reads WNHNN; CDR2 reads SYGVQD (reference sequence). Trimming pared 8 bases from V and 5 bases from J, leaving 19 bases between. The CDR3 extends over 14 amino acids. CDR3: CASSQIRGTDEQYF. Here the CDR3 DNA reads TGCGCCAGCTCTCAGATAAGGGGGACCGACGAGCAGTACTTC.

In DNA, the CDR3 is TGTGCCAGCAGCGCTAGTGGTATCTCTGGAAACACCATATATTTT. It is translated as CASSASGISGNTIYF. The chain combines TRBV9 with TRBJ1-3; no clear D gene. CDR1 and CDR2 from the germline V gene are SGDLS and YYNGEE. The CDR3 spans 15 residues. V was shortened by 3 bases and J by 0 bases, with 10 bases between the two germline ends.

This chain uses TRBV4-1 with TRBJ2-7; the D gene is possibly TRBD2 (6 bases). Germline V lookup: CDR1 MGHRA, CDR2 YSYEKL. CDR3 length: 14 amino acids. Trimming removed 3 bases at V and 3 bases at J, with 12 bases between. CDR3 region: CASSQAGRLYEQYF. CDR3 nucleotides: TGCGCCAGCAGCCAGGCAGGGAGGCTCTACGAGCAGTACTTC.

In its sample, this clone was seen once. V usage is TRBV7-9 and J usage is TRBJ2-3; D unclear. The germline V gene has CDR1 SEHNR and CDR2 FQNEAQ (reference sequence). Trimming removed 5 bases at V and 3 bases at J, with 12 bases between. The CDR3 is 14 amino acids. The CDR3: CASSPPGPTDTQYF. The CDR3 nucleotides read TGTGCCAGCAGCCCACCTGGGCCTACAGATACGCAGTATTTT. Full variable domain (missing parts from reference TRBV7-9 and TRBJ2-3): DTGVSQNPRHKITKRGQNVTFRCDPISEHNRLYWYRQTLGQGPEFLTYFQNEAQLEKSRLLSDRFSAERPKGSFSTLEIQRTEQGDSAMYLCASSPPGPTDTQYFGPGTRLTVL.

The CDR3 here is CASSTTGSPTGELFF. CDR3 in DNA: TGTGCCAGTAGTACGACAGGGTCCCCCACCGGGGAGCTGTTTTTT. The chain employs TRBV19 and TRBJ2-2; 7 nucleotides line up with TRBD1. There are 15 residues in the CDR3. CDR1 and CDR2 (germline): LNHDA, SQIVND (reference sequence). Trimming took 4 bases from V and 4 from J; bases not matched to a gene: 6.

This chain links TRBV6-6 with TRBJ2-2, with D unresolved. Trimming took off 2 bases at V and 0 bases at J, with 4 bases between the two ends. The CDR3 spans 14 residues. Germline V lookup: CDR1 MNHNY, CDR2 SVGAGI (reference sequence). The CDR3 region is CASSYGPNTGELFF. In DNA, the CDR3 is TGTGCCAGCAGTTACGGCCCGAACACCGGGGAGCTGTTTTTT.

The chain recombines TRBV6-1 with TRBJ1-5, with 8 bases that match TRBD1. Germline values: CDR1 MNHNS, CDR2 SASEGT. Trimming removed 0 bases from V and 7 bases from J; junction bases left unmatched: 5. The length of the CDR3 is 15 residues. This chain's CDR3 is CASSEAGQAPQPQHF. CDR3 bases: TGTGCCAGCAGTGAAGCGGGACAGGCCCCCCAGCCCCAGCATTTT.

The table lists this clone with a few counts. The chain joins TRBV15 to TRBJ2-5, with 7 bases fitting TRBD2. CDR1 and CDR2 (germline): LNHNV, YYDKDF (reference sequence). The CDR3 has 14 residues. V gave up 0 bases and J gave up 5 bases; unmatched junction bases: 3. CDR3 loop: CATSRDGGDETQYF. The CDR3 nucleotides read TGTGCCACCAGCAGAGATGGGGGGGACGAGACCCAGTACTTC.